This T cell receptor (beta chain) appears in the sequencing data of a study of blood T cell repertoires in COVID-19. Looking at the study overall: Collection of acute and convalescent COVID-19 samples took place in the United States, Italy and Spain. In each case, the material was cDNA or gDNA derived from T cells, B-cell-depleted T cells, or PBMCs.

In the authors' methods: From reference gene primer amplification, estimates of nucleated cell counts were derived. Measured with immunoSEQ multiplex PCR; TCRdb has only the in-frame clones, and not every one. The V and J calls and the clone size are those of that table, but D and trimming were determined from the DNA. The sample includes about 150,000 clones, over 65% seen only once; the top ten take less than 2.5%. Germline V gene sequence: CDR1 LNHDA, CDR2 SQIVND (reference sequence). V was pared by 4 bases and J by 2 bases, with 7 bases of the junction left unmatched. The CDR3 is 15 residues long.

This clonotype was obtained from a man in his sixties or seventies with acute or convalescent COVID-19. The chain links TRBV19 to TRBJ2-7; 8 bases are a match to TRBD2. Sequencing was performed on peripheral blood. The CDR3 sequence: CASSKLTSGAYEQYF. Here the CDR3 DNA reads TGTGCCAGTAGTAAATTAACTAGCGGCGCCTACGAGCAGTACTTC.